A single sample is the source of the 32 T cell receptor beta chains below, sequenced in a study of low-dose radiotherapy and immunotherapy resistance in tumors. Time point specified: after trial treatment. Treatment noted: LDRT plus nivolumab, ipilimumab, low-dose cyclophosphamide and aspirin (RACIN trial). First-strand cDNA relied on TRAV- and TRBV-specific primers spanning alpha and beta chains. It was with a constant-region primer and a V-primer adapter that TCRs were amplified over around 19 PCR cycles. TCRdb re-analysed the reads in MiXCR, keeping a single row per CDR3 protein. The sample has approximately 42,000 distinct CDR3 sequences; 20% to 30% are singletons. Sequenced here: PBMCs, sampled after low-dose radiotherapy plus immunotherapy. Source of these receptors: a male donor with prostate cancer.

As DNA, the CDR3 is TGTGCCAGCAGCTCGGGGACAGGGGGTTTCTACGAGCAGTACTTC. Protein: CASSSGTGGFYEQYF. The V call is TRBV11-2, the J call TRBJ2-7; 11 nucleotides align to TRBD1. The CDR3 loop spans 15 amino acids. Germline V gene lookup returns CDR1 SGHAT and CDR2 FQNNGV. The ends lost 4 bases at V and 3 bases at J; junction bases unmatched: 5.

With regard to this clonotype: A far larger clone is one base from this, pointing to a likely read error. The rearrangement uses TRBV19 and TRBJ2-1; D is tentatively TRBD1 or TRBD2 (6 bases each). Germline V gene sequence: CDR1 LNHDA, CDR2 SQIVND (reference sequence). The ends were cut back, 3 bases at V and 10 bases at J, with 13 bases in the middle. The CDR3 contains 13 residues. The CDR3 region is CASSIAGGYEQFF. In nucleotides, the CDR3 is TGTGCCAGTAGTATTGCCGGGGGCTACGAGCAGTTCTTC.

This clonotype was observed at least ten times. The chain carries TRBV27 and TRBJ2-1; 9 bases are a match to TRBD2. The CDR3 sequence is 15 residues long. The germline CDR1 and CDR2 sequences are MNHEY and SMNVEV (reference sequence). V gave up 3 bases and J gave up 8 bases; unmatched junction bases: 8. CDR3 in DNA: TGTGCCAGCAGTTTTCGGCTAGCGGGATTGGATGAGCAGTTCTTC. Protein product: CASSFRLAGLDEQFF.

This clonotype was picked up many times. The chain combines TRBV12-3 or TRBV12-4 with TRBJ2-5; 10 nucleotides line up with TRBD2. The trim removed 6 bases at V and 4 bases at J, leaving 11 bases unmatched. The CDR3 totals 16 residues. The DNA for the CDR3 is TGTGCCAGCAGCGGGGGCCGGGCTAGCGGGGGAGAGACCCAGTACTTC. Amino acids: CASSGGRASGGETQYF.

At least ten counts were recorded for this clonotype. The chain recombines TRBV6-1 with TRBJ1-5; unclear D gene. The CDR3 loop spans 17 amino acids. The V end was cut by 2 bases, the J end by 4 bases, with 18 bases between. Looked up from germline, CDR1 is MNHNS and CDR2 is SASEGT. CDR3 protein: CASSERIWVNMNQPQHF. CDR3 coding DNA: TGTGCCAGCAGTGAACGGATTTGGGTGAATATGAATCAGCCCCAGCATTTT.

This clonotype was picked up one time. The rearrangement links TRBV29-1 to TRBJ1-1; a weak D match, TRBD1 (6 bases). Germline V gives CDR1 SQVTM, CDR2 ANQGSEA. The CDR3 is made up of 12 amino acids. The ends were cut back, 1 base at V and 6 bases at J, with 9 bases in the middle. The chain's CDR3 is CSVEGEGAEAFF. In DNA form, the CDR3 reads TGCAGCGTTGAAGGGGAGGGGGCTGAAGCTTTCTTT.

With respect to this clonotype: A far larger clone is only one base removed, so a read error is likely. The chain recombines TRBV12-3 or TRBV12-4 with TRBJ2-7, with 8 bases aligning to TRBD2. This CDR3 has 15 amino acids. Trimming removed 5 bases from V and 7 bases from J; junction bases left unmatched: 13. The CDR3 sequence: CASSTISGSGDEQYF. CDR3 coding DNA: TGTGCCAGCAGTACCATAAGCGGGAGCGGCGATGAGCAGTACTTC.

This chain uses TRBV7-3 with TRBJ2-1, with TRBD2 identical over 8 bases. V lost 0 bases, J lost 5 bases, and 18 bases stayed unmatched. The CDR3 loop spans 20 amino acids. Per germline, CDR1 SGHTA and CDR2 FQGTGA. DNA for the CDR3: TGTGCCAGCAGCTTAACCCCCCTTTTTCCGAGCGGGGGCCCGAACAATGAGCAGTTCTTC. Encoded protein: CASSLTPLFPSGGPNNEQFF.

This clonotype was counted at least ten times. For the CDR3, the DNA is TGTGCCAGCAGCTACAACAGGGGCGGAAACACCATATATTTT. Its translation: CASSYNRGGNTIYF. V and J are TRBV7-2 and TRBJ1-3, with 7 bases aligning to TRBD1. V was clipped by 4 bases and J by 4 bases; unmatched bases: 4. Germline assignment: CDR1 SGHTA and CDR2 FQGNSA. The CDR3 has 14 residues.

J is TRBJ2-7 and V is TRBV28; TRBD1 or TRBD2 may be the D gene (5 bases each). Germline CDR1 is MDHEN and CDR2 is SYDVKM. The CDR3 consists of 16 residues. V lost 6 bases and J 0 bases, leaving 18 bases between the germline ends. CDR3 region: CASRRLRDGSSYEQYF. The CDR3 nucleotides are TGTGCCAGCAGGCGCCTCCGGGACGGAAGCTCCTACGAGCAGTACTTC.

This clonotype was seen repeatedly, ten times or more. V and J are TRBV5-1 and TRBJ2-3; unclear D gene. Germline CDR1 and CDR2: SGHRS and YFSETQ. CDR3 size: 13 residues. The V and J ends lost 7 bases and 0 bases respectively, with 9 bases between them. In nucleotides, the CDR3 is TGCGCCAGCGGTCCTACTAGCACAGATACGCAGTATTTT. It encodes CASGPTSTDTQYF.

This clonotype was recorded many times. V and J are TRBV2 and TRBJ1-5; D gene unclear. Germline V lookup: CDR1 SNHLY, CDR2 FYNNEI. The CDR3 has 14 residues. Trimming cost V 0 bases and J 6 bases, with 9 bases left between them. The CDR3 spells CASSEAGRVQPQHF. The CDR3 nucleotides read TGTGCCAGCAGTGAAGCGGGTAGAGTTCAGCCCCAGCATTTT.

This clonotype was seen repeatedly, ten times or more. V usage is TRBV7-8 and J usage is TRBJ1-5; D unresolved. CDR1 and CDR2 from the germline V gene are SGHVS and FQNEAQ. The CDR3 extends over 12 amino acids. V lost 7 bases to trimming and J lost 2 bases, with 6 bases between them. CDR3 sequence: CASTSGNQPQHF. The CDR3 DNA is TGTGCCAGCACTTCGGGCAATCAGCCCCAGCATTTT.

V and J are TRBV5-8 and TRBJ1-1; weak D call: TRBD1 (6 bases). The CDR3 runs to 12 residues. V was clipped by 4 bases and J by 5 bases, with 9 bases between them. Germline V lookup: CDR1 SGHTS, CDR2 YDEGEE. CDR3 in amino acids: CASSVTGTEAFF. CDR3 nucleotides: TGTGCCAGCAGCGTAACAGGGACTGAAGCTTTCTTT.

This clonotype was seen repeatedly, ten times or more. This sequence joins TRBV18 and TRBJ1-2, with a weak D call TRBD1 (5 bases). Trimming cost V 2 bases and J 4 bases, with 11 bases left between them. CDR1 is KGHSH, CDR2 LQKENI, per germline. This CDR3 has 14 residues. In DNA, the CDR3 is TGTGCCAGCTCACCATCCCGGGACGGCTATGGCTACACCTTC. Translation gives CASSPSRDGYGYTF. The variable domain in full, completed from reference TRBV18 and TRBJ1-2, reads NAGVMQNPRHLVRRRGQEARLRCSPMKGHSHVYWYRQLPEEGLKFMVYLQKENIIDESGMPKERFSAEFPKEGPSILRIQQVVRGDSAAYFCASSPSRDGYGYTFGSGTRLTVV.

This clonotype was observed at least ten times. The chain employs TRBV25-1 and TRBJ2-1; TRBD2 is a possible D gene (7 bases). The germline gives CDR1 MGHDK, CDR2 SYGVNS. This CDR3 region has 15 residues. Trimming removed 4 bases from V and 3 bases from J, with 13 bases in between. CDR3: CASSGGGGLYNEQFF. CDR3 DNA sequence: TGTGCCAGCAGTGGTGGCGGGGGCCTCTACAATGAGCAGTTCTTC.

This clonotype has at least ten counts. This chain connects TRBV2 to TRBJ1-1; D gene unclear. The V gene lost 2 bases and the J gene lost 4 bases, with 2 bases spanning the gap. The CDR3 has 11 amino acids. CDR1 is SNHLY and CDR2 is FYNNEI in the germline V gene. The CDR3 region is CASSEFTEAFF. CDR3 DNA sequence: TGTGCCAGCAGTGAATTCACTGAAGCTTTCTTT.

The chain uses TRBV13 and TRBJ1-2; D might be TRBD1 (5 bases). Per germline, CDR1 PRHDT and CDR2 FYEKMQ (reference sequence). Trimming pared 3 bases from V and 4 bases from J, leaving 12 bases between. CDR3 size: 14 residues. The CDR3 nucleotides are TGTGCCAGCAGCTTGCGGCAGGGCGGCTATGGCTACACCTTC. This sequence encodes CASSLRQGGYGYTF. Variable domain in full (rest from reference TRBV13 and TRBJ1-2): AAGVIQSPRHLIKEKRETATLKCYPIPRHDTVYWYQQGPGQDPQFLISFYEKMQSDKGSIPDRFSAQQFSDYHSELNMSSLELGDSALYFCASSLRQGGYGYTFGSGTRLTVV.

This clonotype was counted at least ten times. The chain carries TRBV6-2 or TRBV6-3 and TRBJ2-2, with D possibly TRBD2 on 6 matching bases. Trimming cost V 6 bases and J 4 bases, with 18 bases left between them. The CDR3 totals 16 residues. Germline CDR1 is MNHEY and CDR2 is SVGEGT. CDR3: CASRVDVSGGTGELFF. The CDR3 bases are TGTGCCAGCAGGGTTGACGTTAGCGGAGGCACCGGGGAGCTGTTTTTT.

The rearrangement joins TRBV6-5 to TRBJ2-3; 7 nucleotides match TRBD1. Germline-derived CDR1 and CDR2 are MNHEY and SVGAGI. J gave up 2 bases and V 8 bases, and 4 bases lay outside the gene matches. This CDR3 spans 13 amino acids. The DNA for the CDR3 is TGTGCCAGCGTAGGGGGCTCCACAGATACGCAGTATTTT. It encodes CASVGGSTDTQYF.

In nucleotides, the CDR3 is TGTGCCAGCAGTCATAGTGGATATAGCACAGATACGCAGTATTTT. Its translation is CASSHSGYSTDTQYF. The chain uses TRBV12-3 or TRBV12-4 and TRBJ2-3; D uncertain. CDR3 length: 15 residues. The V gene lost 5 bases and the J gene lost 0 bases, with 12 bases spanning the gap.

This clonotype has a count of ten or more. This rearrangement joins TRBV5-4 to TRBJ2-7; 14 nucleotides line up with TRBD2. V shed 5 bases, J shed 3 bases, and the junction held 4 bases outside the gene matches. Germline V gene data show CDR1 as SGHNT and CDR2 as YYREEE (reference sequence). The CDR3 length is 15 residues. The CDR3 sequence: CASSLGLAGGYEQYF. The CDR3 DNA is TGTGCCAGCAGTCTCGGACTAGCGGGGGGCTACGAGCAGTACTTC.

Ten or more counts support this clonotype. This rearrangement joins TRBV28 to TRBJ2-3; 8 bases are a match to TRBD2. With V trimmed by 4 bases and J by 6 bases, 12 bases remained unmatched. This CDR3 comprises 16 residues. CDR1 is MDHEN, CDR2 SYDVKM, per germline. CDR3 sequence: CASSSPGGRELDTQYF. The DNA for the CDR3 is TGTGCCAGCAGTTCCCCGGGGGGGCGGGAGTTGGATACGCAGTATTTT. Full variable domain (missing parts from reference TRBV28 and TRBJ2-3): DVKVTQSSRYLVKRTGEKVFLECVQDMDHENMFWYRQDPGLGLRLIYFSYDVKMKEKGDIPEGYSVSREKKERFSLILESASTNQTSMYLCASSSPGGRELDTQYFGPGTRLTVL.

Comments on this clonotype: This likely traces to a read error, being one base from a far larger clone. J is TRBJ2-7 and V is TRBV28; maybe TRBD2 (6 bases). The V gene's germline CDR1 is MDHEN and CDR2 SYDVKM. V was pared by 3 bases and J by 7 bases, with 16 bases between. CDR3 size: 14 residues. Written as DNA, the CDR3 is TGTGCCAGCAGTTTCGGGGGATCTAACAATGAGCAGTACTTC. Protein sequence: CASSFGGSNNEQYF.

The chain links TRBV6-2 or TRBV6-3 to TRBJ2-3; D is unresolved. The CDR3 is 12 residues long. Trimming removed 8 bases at V and 1 base at J, with 7 bases between. In germline, CDR1 is MNHEY, CDR2 SVGEGT. The CDR3 sequence: CASLAGTDTQYF. CDR3 sequence (DNA): TGTGCCAGCTTAGCAGGCACAGATACGCAGTATTTT.

The table lists this clonotype with many counts. The chain joins TRBV27 to TRBJ2-6; no reliable D call. The germline gives CDR1 MNHEY, CDR2 SMNVEV (reference sequence). V lost 0 bases to trimming and J lost 2 bases, with 2 bases between them. This CDR3 spans 14 amino acids. CDR3: CASSLSTGANVLTF. Here the CDR3 DNA reads TGTGCCAGCAGTTTATCTACTGGGGCCAACGTCCTGACTTTC. Variable domain in full (rest from reference TRBV27 and TRBJ2-6): EAQVTQNPRYLITVTGKKLTVTCSQNMNHEYMSWYRQDPGLGLRQIYYSMNVEVTDKGDVPEGYKVSRKEKRNFPLILESPSPNQTSLYFCASSLSTGANVLTFGAGSRLTVL.

This clonotype has a count of ten or more. The chain joins TRBV3-1 to TRBJ2-1; D remains unclear. Germline loops: CDR1 LGHDT, CDR2 YNNKEL (reference sequence). There are 15 residues in the CDR3. Trimming cost V 0 bases and J 3 bases, with 9 bases left between them. The CDR3 is CASSQESVIYNEQFF. CDR3 in DNA: TGTGCCAGCAGCCAAGAGTCGGTGATCTACAATGAGCAGTTCTTC.

This clonotype was observed a few times. This CDR3 reads CASSQDWTSVYNEQFF. Here the CDR3 DNA reads TGCGCCAGCAGCCAGGATTGGACTAGCGTCTACAATGAGCAGTTCTTC. The gene calls are TRBV4-1 and TRBJ2-1; the match to TRBD2 covers 9 bases. J was trimmed by 3 bases and V by 3 bases; bases with no gene match: 6. This CDR3 is 16 amino acids long. CDR1 is MGHRA and CDR2 is YSYEKL in the germline V gene.

The sample holds many counts of this clonotype. In DNA form, the CDR3 reads TGTGCCAGCAGTTACGGTCCGGATTTCTATGGCTACACCTTC. Amino acids: CASSYGPDFYGYTF. J is TRBJ1-2 and V is TRBV6-5; D gene ambiguous. The CDR3 contains 14 residues. Per the germline V gene, CDR1 is MNHEY and CDR2 is SVGAGI. Trimming removed 2 bases from V and 4 bases from J, with 11 bases in between.

This clonotype was counted a few times. The junction departs from the called germline gene at one end, perhaps through a read error. V usage is TRBV30 and J usage is TRBJ1-1; 8 bases map to TRBD1. The CDR3 length is 13 residues. Germline V gives CDR1 GTSNPN, CDR2 SVGIG (reference sequence). CDR3 region: CAGSVQQGAEAFF. CDR3 sequence (DNA): TGTGCCGGGAGTGTACAACAGGGGGCTGAAGCTTTCTTT.

This clonotype has only a few counts. This chain uses TRBV5-4 with TRBJ2-5; D is unresolved. Germline-derived CDR1 and CDR2 are SGHNT and YYREEE (reference sequence). The CDR3 totals 13 residues. Trimming removed 0 bases at V and 0 bases at J, with 3 bases between. The CDR3 loop reads CASSLGNQETQYF. DNA for the CDR3: TGTGCCAGCAGCTTGGGTAACCAAGAGACCCAGTACTTC.

This clonotype occurred many times. The chain combines TRBV6-2 or TRBV6-3 with TRBJ1-5, with a tentative D call TRBD1 (6 bases). V lost 6 bases and J 3 bases, leaving 15 bases between the germline ends. The CDR3 sequence is 15 residues long. From germline, CDR1 is MNHEY and CDR2 SVGEGT. CDR3 in DNA: TGTGCCAGCAGCACTAGCGGACAGAACAATCAGCCCCAGCATTTT. Translation gives CASSTSGQNNQPQHF.